These 24 T cell receptor beta chains originate from one sample sequenced in a study of cytotoxic CD8 clonotypes in ibrutinib-treated CLL. Clones were sequenced by immunoSEQ multiplex PCR, and TCRdb holds only the in-frame ones, with some missing. The sample gives about 50,000 clones, approximately 87% of which show up once; roughly 20% is in the top ten. Here the sequenced sample was PBMCs, taken after 24 months of ibrutinib treatment. These receptors all come from a human donor with chronic lymphocytic leukemia.

This clone was seen a few times. The V call is TRBV19, the J call TRBJ2-3, with 8 bases aligning to TRBD2. Trimming cost V 5 bases and J 0 bases; bases outside gene matches: 10. Looked up from germline, CDR1 is LNHDA and CDR2 is SQIVND (reference sequence). The CDR3 contains 17 residues. The CDR3 loop reads CASSALTSGSSTDTQYF. The CDR3 nucleotides are TGTGCCAGTAGTGCACTAACTAGCGGATCTAGCACAGATACGCAGTATTTT.

CDR3 nucleotides: TGTGCCGGACTCGCCGGGGTGGATGGAAACACCATATATTTT. Its translation is CAGLAGVDGNTIYF. The V call is TRBV6-6, the J call TRBJ1-3; D is uncertain. Germline V gene sequence: CDR1 MNHNY, CDR2 SVGAGI (reference sequence). CDR3 length: 14 amino acids. Trimming removed 11 bases from V and 3 bases from J, with 17 bases in between.

The genes are TRBV29-1 and TRBJ1-2; 8 bases map to TRBD1. Per germline, CDR1 SQVTM and CDR2 ANQGSEA. Germline trimming cut 4 bases from V and 5 bases from J; bases unmatched to any gene: 6. The CDR3 spans 13 residues. CDR3 bases: TGCAGCGTTGGTCAGGGGGCTTGGTATGGCTACACCTTC. The encoded protein is CSVGQGAWYGYTF.

This chain uses TRBV18 with TRBJ2-1, with 7 bases matching TRBD2. Germline CDR1 reads KGHSH; CDR2 reads LQKENI. CDR3 length: 18 amino acids. V dropped 0 bases and J dropped 3; count of bases not matched to a gene: 11. CDR3 sequence: CASSPPTLWASGYNEQFF. CDR3 sequence (DNA): TGTGCCAGCTCACCACCTACTCTCTGGGCTAGCGGCTACAATGAGCAGTTCTTC.

This clone came up a few times. The rearrangement uses TRBV20-1 and TRBJ2-7; D gene unclear. The ends were cut back, 2 bases at V and 5 bases at J, with 7 bases in the middle. CDR1 is DFQATT and CDR2 is SNEGSKA in the germline V gene (reference sequence). The CDR3 consists of 11 residues. The CDR3 sequence is CSARSPNEQYF. The DNA for the CDR3 is TGCAGTGCTAGATCCCCGAACGAGCAGTACTTC.

V usage is TRBV4-3 and J usage is TRBJ2-5; the D is unclear. Trimming stripped 1 base from V and 4 bases from J, with 10 bases between. The CDR3 sequence is 14 residues long. CDR1 LGHNA and CDR2 YSLEER come from the germline V gene. Here the CDR3 DNA reads TGCGCCAGCAGCCAAGTCGGCCGCGGAGAGACCCAGTACTTC. Amino acid sequence: CASSQVGRGETQYF.

This clone has more than one count but fewer than ten. The chain couples TRBV5-1 to TRBJ1-1; weak D call: TRBD1 (5 bases). The germline CDR1 and CDR2 sequences are SGHRS and YFSETQ. This CDR3 spans 15 amino acids. Trimming pared 4 bases from V and 2 bases from J, leaving 15 bases between. Here the CDR3 DNA reads TGCGCCAGCAGCGCCCGGGGGAGGCACAACACTGAAGCTTTCTTT. Protein sequence: CASSARGRHNTEAFF.

The V call is TRBV9, the J call TRBJ2-2, with unresolved D. This CDR3 has 12 residues. The V end lost 3 bases, the J end lost 5 bases, and 5 bases lay between the germline ends. CDR1 is SGDLS, CDR2 YYNGEE, per germline. CDR3 sequence reads: CASSGVTGELFF. The CDR3 DNA sequence: TGTGCCAGCAGCGGGGTTACCGGGGAGCTGTTTTTT.

This rearrangement joins TRBV7-2 to TRBJ1-2; the match to TRBD1 covers 9 bases. Germline-derived CDR1 and CDR2 are SGHTA and FQGNSA. V lost 2 bases and J lost 4; bases outside the gene matches: 8. The CDR3 length is 16 residues. CDR3 protein: CASSLRTGEWFYGYTF. The CDR3 DNA is TGTGCCAGCAGCTTACGGACAGGGGAGTGGTTCTATGGCTACACCTTC.

The J gene is TRBJ2-7, the V gene TRBV14, with D possibly matching TRBD2 (5 bases). Germline assignment: CDR1 SGHDN and CDR2 FVKESK. This CDR3 has 13 amino acids. V lost 1 base and J 6 bases, leaving 10 bases between the germline ends. CDR3 in amino acids: CASSQVRESEQYF. The CDR3 bases are TGTGCCAGCAGCCAAGTACGGGAAAGCGAGCAGTACTTC.

The rearrangement joins TRBV30 to TRBJ1-5; 7 bases align to TRBD1. CDR3 length equals 15 residues. Trimming at V came to 4 bases and at J to 4 bases, leaving 10 bases not matched to a gene. CDR1 GTSNPN and CDR2 SVGIG come from the germline V gene (reference sequence). Written as DNA, the CDR3 is TGTGCCTGGACGGGTTCTAGGGGGCTGAATCAGCCCCAGCATTTT. Translating it yields CAWTGSRGLNQPQHF.

This chain connects TRBV6-1 to TRBJ2-7, with 13 bases that match TRBD2. CDR1 is MNHNS and CDR2 is SASEGT in the germline V gene. This CDR3 contains 16 residues. After removal of 3 bases from V and 4 bases from J, the junction contained 6 bases not matched to a gene. The CDR3 loop reads CASSDRTSGSRYEQYF. For the CDR3, the DNA is TGTGCCAGCAGTGACAGGACTAGCGGGAGTAGATACGAGCAGTACTTC.

The chain combines TRBV9 with TRBJ2-3, with 8 bases lining up with TRBD1. V was clipped by 5 bases and J by 6 bases; unmatched bases: 5. CDR1 SGDLS and CDR2 YYNGEE come from the germline V gene. This CDR3 has 13 residues. For the CDR3, the DNA is TGTGCCAGCAGTCCAGGGGGCCGTGATACGCAGTATTTT. This codes for CASSPGGRDTQYF.

V is TRBV18 and J is TRBJ1-1, with TRBD1 identical over 7 bases. Per germline, CDR1 KGHSH and CDR2 LQKENI. Trimming cost V 3 bases and J 4 bases; bases outside gene matches: 8. CDR3 length: 15 residues. The CDR3 DNA sequence: TGTGCCAGCTCACCCTCGACAGGGAGTCGCACTGAAGCTTTCTTT. This encodes CASSPSTGSRTEAFF.

V and J are TRBV7-4 and TRBJ2-7, with 9 positions matching TRBD2. Looked up from germline, CDR1 is SGHVT and CDR2 is SQSDAQ. J gave up 13 bases and V 1 base, and 11 bases lay outside the gene matches. The CDR3 is 14 amino acids. CDR3 nucleotides: TGTGCCAGCAGCTTAGATAGCGGGAGAACTCCCCCCTACTTC. It yields the protein CASSLDSGRTPPYF.

The chain couples TRBV6-5 to TRBJ1-1, with D perhaps TRBD1 (5 bases). The CDR3 has 14 residues. Trimming took off 3 bases at V and 6 bases at J, with 14 bases between the two ends. The germline gives CDR1 MNHEY, CDR2 SVGAGI. The CDR3 nucleotides are TGTGCCAGCAGTTATTTTAGAGGGGCCCCTGAAGCTTTCTTT. Its protein product is CASSYFRGAPEAFF.

V usage is TRBV7-8 and J usage is TRBJ2-7, with 7 bases aligning to TRBD1. Germline lookup yields CDR1 SGHVS and CDR2 FQNEAQ. Trimming at V came to 5 bases and at J to 6 bases, leaving 4 bases not matched to a gene. CDR3 length: 12 residues. The CDR3 nucleotides read TGTGCCAGCAGCCGGACAGGACGCGAGCAGTACTTC. It yields the protein CASSRTGREQYF.

This chain links TRBV7-3 with TRBJ2-3, with D maybe TRBD1 (6 bases). CDR3 length equals 15 residues. The V and J ends lost 9 bases and 6 bases respectively, with 22 bases between them. CDR1 is SGHTA and CDR2 is FQGTGA in the germline V gene. CDR3 protein: CARVGTRGAVDTQYF. In DNA, the CDR3 is TGTGCCAGGGTAGGGACAAGGGGCGCAGTGGATACGCAGTATTTT.

The chain carries TRBV9 and TRBJ1-2; TRBD1 is a possible D gene (6 bases). The CDR3 totals 17 residues. Germline lookup yields CDR1 SGDLS and CDR2 YYNGEE. Trimming took off 0 bases at V and 5 bases at J, with 20 bases between the two ends. In nucleotides, the CDR3 is TGTGCCAGCAGCGTAGGGCCAGGGGTCGGGGTGTCATATGGCTACACCTTC. It codes for CASSVGPGVGVSYGYTF.

This chain links TRBV14 with TRBJ2-7; TRBD2 matches 11 bases. CDR1 and CDR2 from the germline V gene are SGHDN and FVKESK. This CDR3 has 15 amino acids. The V gene end was trimmed by 4 bases and the J gene end by 4 bases; junction bases not matched to a gene: 6. CDR3 amino acids: CASSPRLAGKYEQYF. The CDR3 DNA reads TGTGCCAGCAGCCCTAGACTAGCGGGAAAGTACGAGCAGTACTTC.

This clone was counted between two and nine times. The rearrangement uses TRBV10-3 and TRBJ1-5; no firm D call. This CDR3 spans 13 amino acids. Trimming stripped 2 bases from V and 4 bases from J, with 6 bases between. Germline CDR1 and CDR2: ENHRY and SYGVKD. CDR3 region: CAISETDNQPQHF. In DNA form, the CDR3 reads TGTGCCATCAGTGAGACAGATAATCAGCCCCAGCATTTT.

This clone was seen only a few times. The genes are TRBV7-9 and TRBJ1-2; no firm D call. Germline loops: CDR1 SEHNR, CDR2 FQNEAQ (reference sequence). This CDR3 is built from 13 residues. V lost 5 bases to trimming and J lost 0 bases, with 7 bases between them. The CDR3 DNA follows: TGTGCCAGCAGCCCCAGTTCTAACTATGGCTACACCTTC. It translates to CASSPSSNYGYTF.

The V call is TRBV7-9, the J call TRBJ2-1, with 10 bases matching TRBD2. The CDR3 is made up of 17 amino acids. V gave up 3 bases and J gave up 4 bases; unmatched junction bases: 9. Germline CDR1 reads SEHNR; CDR2 reads FQNEAQ (reference sequence). CDR3 loop: CASSFVGTSELYNEQFF. For the CDR3, the DNA is TGTGCCAGCAGCTTCGTCGGGACTAGCGAGCTTTACAATGAGCAGTTCTTC. Based on the CDR3 plus reference TRBV7-9 and TRBJ2-1, the full variable domain is DTGVSQNPRHKITKRGQNVTFRCDPISEHNRLYWYRQTLGQGPEFLTYFQNEAQLEKSRLLSDRFSAERPKGSFSTLEIQRTEQGDSAMYLCASSFVGTSELYNEQFFGPGTRLTVL.

The V call is TRBV6-5, the J call TRBJ1-5; no reliable D call. V lost 6 bases and J lost 0, with 12 bases in between. CDR3 length: 15 residues. Germline CDR1 MNHEY, CDR2 SVGAGI. CDR3 nucleotides: TGTGCCAGCAGGCCAACGTTCCTTAGCAATCAGCCCCAGCATTTT. This translates into CASRPTFLSNQPQHF.